Below are 21 T cell receptor beta chains sequenced from a single sample in a study of T cells in localized non-small cell lung cancer. The table came from immunoSEQ multiplex PCR; TCRdb's copy has only in-frame clones and leaves some out. The table includes fewer than 2,000 clones, about 25% detected once. The material sequenced was normal lung tissue next to the tumor, taken before any cancer treatment. These receptors were taken from a male donor at least 60 years old with stage I lung adenocarcinoma.

This rearrangement joins TRBV23-1 to TRBJ2-7; the D gene could be TRBD1 or TRBD2 (6 bases each). TRBV23-1 carries the ORF label, with uncertain function. The CDR3 totals 15 residues. V gave up 0 bases and J gave up 5 bases, with 14 bases separating them. The CDR3 sequence: CASSQSGGQCDEQYF. Written as DNA, the CDR3 is TGCGCCAGCAGTCAATCGGGAGGACAGTGCGACGAGCAGTACTTC.

This clone is labeled as large (0.1 to 1%). The chain couples TRBV6-8 to TRBJ2-3; possible D gene TRBD2, 6 bases. Germline V gene data show CDR1 as MNHGY and CDR2 as SAAAGT. The CDR3 is 15 amino acids. Trimming took off 8 bases at V and 3 bases at J, with 18 bases between the two ends. The CDR3 loop is CASGELAISTDTQYF. The CDR3 region has the DNA TGTGCCAGCGGGGAGCTAGCGATCTCGACAGATACGCAGTATTTT.

The rearrangement links TRBV11-3 to TRBJ1-1; TRBD1 is a possible D gene (5 bases). Germline V CDR1 and CDR2: SGHNT, YENEEA. The CDR3 has 15 residues. V gave up 3 bases and J gave up 5 bases, with 16 bases separating them. In nucleotides, the CDR3 is TGTGCCAGCAGCTTGGGGCTCCTCGGAGGGACTGAAGCTTTCTTT. It is translated as CASSLGLLGGTEAFF.

The CDR3 DNA sequence: TGTGCCAGCAGTGTCATTTCAGGGGCCGACGAGCAGTACTTC. Translated, it gives CASSVISGADEQYF. The chain links TRBV9 to TRBJ2-7; a weak D match, TRBD1 (6 bases). Germline CDR1 and CDR2: SGDLS and YYNGEE. The ends were cut back, 5 bases at V and 5 bases at J, with 17 bases in the middle. This CDR3 is 14 amino acids long.

This clone has only a few counts. The chain is built from TRBV30 and TRBJ2-7; perhaps D is TRBD1 or TRBD2 (6 bases each). Between the trimmed V and J ends, which lost 4 bases and 7 bases, there was a span of 23 bases. The CDR3 spans 15 residues. Germline V gene data show CDR1 as GTSNPN and CDR2 as SVGIG (reference sequence). The CDR3 loop reads CAWTPVGGASGEQYF. CDR3 nucleotide sequence: TGTGCCTGGACCCCAGTCGGGGGCGCGTCGGGAGAGCAGTACTTC.

The chain recombines TRBV5-1 with TRBJ2-3; D is perhaps TRBD1 or TRBD2 (5 bases each). V shed 4 bases and J shed 2 bases, with 11 bases lying between them. This CDR3 spans 14 amino acids. Germline loops: CDR1 SGHRS, CDR2 YFSETQ. Written as DNA, the CDR3 is TGCGCCAGCAGCACTGGGACGTTCACAGATACGCAGTATTTT. Protein: CASSTGTFTDTQYF.

This chain joins TRBV30 and TRBJ2-3; no firm D call. The germline V gene encodes CDR1 GTSNPN and CDR2 SVGIG (reference sequence). The CDR3 totals 14 residues. V lost 0 bases to trimming and J lost 0 bases, with 7 bases between them. CDR3 coding DNA: TGTGCCTGGAGTGTTTTTGCGAGCACAGATACGCAGTATTTT. Amino acid sequence: CAWSVFASTDTQYF.

This clone was seen a handful of times. The chain employs TRBV30 and TRBJ1-4; D is perhaps TRBD1 (6 bases). The CDR3 consists of 15 residues. CDR1 is GTSNPN and CDR2 is SVGIG in the germline V gene (reference sequence). Trimming stripped 0 bases from V and 4 bases from J, with 12 bases between. The DNA of the CDR3 is TGTGCCTGGAGTGTTGGACAGAGAAATAATGAAAAACTGTTTTTT. This translates into CAWSVGQRNNEKLFF.

J is TRBJ1-5 and V is TRBV19; D may be TRBD1 (6 bases). Trimming pared 3 bases from V and 6 bases from J, leaving 18 bases between. The V gene's germline CDR1 is LNHDA and CDR2 SQIVND (reference sequence). The CDR3 is made up of 16 amino acids. DNA of the CDR3: TGTGCCAGTAGTATGGAGGGGCAGGGGATGGGTCAGCCCCAGCATTTT. This encodes CASSMEGQGMGQPQHF.

In its sample, this clone was seen a few times. Other DNA sequences in this specimen translate into the identical CDR3. The V call is TRBV9, the J call TRBJ1-1; D remains unclear. Between the trimmed V and J ends, which lost 2 bases and 1 base, there was a span of 6 bases. Germline loops: CDR1 SGDLS, CDR2 YYNGEE. The CDR3 sequence is 13 residues long. The CDR3 is CASSVTGNTEAFF. The CDR3 DNA reads TGTGCCAGCAGCGTTACCGGGAACACTGAAGCTTTCTTT.

The chain recombines TRBV11-3 with TRBJ1-2; D is unresolved. The CDR3 consists of 15 residues. The V gene lost 5 bases and the J gene lost 5 bases, with 18 bases spanning the gap. Germline-derived CDR1 and CDR2 are SGHNT and YENEEA. The CDR3 sequence: CASSPLDYGPYGYTF. The CDR3 coding sequence is TGTGCCAGCAGCCCTTTAGATTACGGTCCTTATGGCTACACCTTC. The variable domain in full, with the rest retrieved from reference TRBV11-3 and TRBJ1-2, is EAGVVQSPRYKIIEKKQPVAFWCNPISGHNTLYWYLQNLGQGPELLIRYENEEAVDDSQLPKDRFSAERLKGVDSTLKIQPAELGDSAVYLCASSPLDYGPYGYTFGSGTRLTVV.

This clone was observed a handful of times. The gene calls are TRBV6-8 and TRBJ1-1; D gene ambiguous. With 2 bases removed from V and 2 bases from J, the gap between germline ends came to 9 bases. CDR3 size: 14 residues. The germline V gene has CDR1 MNHGY and CDR2 SAAAGT. CDR3 protein: CASSYRQFNTEAFF. The DNA of the CDR3 is TGTGCCAGCAGTTACCGGCAGTTTAACACTGAAGCTTTCTTT.

The chain links TRBV19 to TRBJ1-5, with TRBD1 identical over 10 bases. Germline trimming cut 3 bases from V and 6 bases from J; bases unmatched to any gene: 11. Germline values: CDR1 LNHDA, CDR2 SQIVND (reference sequence). This CDR3 region has 17 residues. The CDR3: CASSMRLGQGSSQPQHF. CDR3 nucleotide sequence: TGTGCCAGTAGTATGAGGTTGGGACAGGGGTCCAGTCAGCCCCAGCATTTT.

The rearrangement links TRBV9 to TRBJ1-2, with 7 bases identical to TRBD1. From germline, CDR1 is SGDLS and CDR2 YYNGEE. V shed 6 bases, J shed 3 bases, and the junction held 8 bases outside the gene matches. There are 14 residues in the CDR3. In DNA form, the CDR3 reads TGTGCCAGCAAGATTATAGGGGGCGACTATGGCTACACCTTC. The encoded protein is CASKIIGGDYGYTF.

This clone counts as large (0.1 to 1%). J is TRBJ2-7 and V is TRBV19, with TRBD1 matching 11 bases. Germline CDR1 LNHDA, CDR2 SQIVND (reference sequence). The trim removed 3 bases at V and 5 bases at J, leaving 9 bases unmatched. The CDR3 consists of 16 residues. The CDR3 DNA is TGTGCCAGTAGTATGACCCGGGACAGGGGGTACGACGAGCAGTACTTC. Its translation is CASSMTRDRGYDEQYF.

The V and J genes are TRBV6-8 and TRBJ1-2; TRBD1 is a possible D gene (5 bases). Germline CDR1 and CDR2: MNHGY and SAAAGT. The V gene lost 5 bases and the J gene lost 7 bases, with 11 bases spanning the gap. The CDR3 spans 12 residues. CDR3 DNA sequence: TGTGCCAGCAGTAAAGAAGGGGTTGGCTACACCTTC. Its translation: CASSKEGVGYTF.

The genes are TRBV9 and TRBJ1-2, with 7 bases identical to TRBD1. Germline V lookup: CDR1 SGDLS, CDR2 YYNGEE. The J segment lost 6 bases and the V segment lost 5 bases, leaving 13 bases of the junction unmatched. The CDR3 contains 15 residues. The DNA for the CDR3 is TGTGCCAGCAGTGAATACGGGACAGAGGCAGATGGCTACACCTTC. Translating gives CASSEYGTEADGYTF.

This clone is labeled medium-sized. The genes are TRBV11-3 and TRBJ2-7; D not certain. The CDR3 length is 15 residues. V lost 2 bases, J lost 0 bases, and 11 bases lay in between. Per the germline V gene, CDR1 is SGHNT and CDR2 is YENEEA. DNA for the CDR3: TGTGCCAGCAGCTTAAATCCCCTCCCCTCCTACGAGCAGTACTTC. The encoded protein is CASSLNPLPSYEQYF.

The chain employs TRBV11-3 and TRBJ2-2; D tentatively reads TRBD1 or TRBD2 (6 bases each). The CDR3 runs 18 residues. Trimming cost V 3 bases and J 4 bases, with 21 bases left between them. CDR1 is SGHNT and CDR2 is YENEEA in the germline V gene. In DNA, the CDR3 is TGTGCCAGCAGCTTGACAGGCGGGGCAGACTCCATCACCGGGGAGCTGTTTTTT. This gives the protein CASSLTGGADSITGELFF.

By share, this clone counts as large. The rearrangement joins TRBV5-1 to TRBJ1-3; no clear D gene. The CDR3 contains 14 residues. Deletions cut 2 bases from V and 3 bases from J, with 9 bases between. Germline CDR1 is SGHRS and CDR2 is YFSETQ. CDR3 coding DNA: TGCGCCAGCAGCTTATGGGTCGGTGGAAACACCATATATTTT. This codes for CASSLWVGGNTIYF. Filled out from reference TRBV5-1 and TRBJ1-3, the complete variable domain reads KAGVTQTPRYLIKTRGQQVTLSCSPISGHRSVSWYQQTPGQGLQFLFEYFSETQRNKGNFPGRFSGRQFSNSRSEMNVSTLELGDSALYLCASSLWVGGNTIYFGEGSWLTVV.

In its sample, this clone was seen a few times. The chain uses TRBV5-1 and TRBJ2-1; D tentatively fits TRBD1 or TRBD2 (6 bases each). The germline V and J ends were trimmed by 4 bases and 3 bases, with 11 bases remaining between them. This CDR3 is built from 14 residues. The germline gives CDR1 SGHRS, CDR2 YFSETQ. The DNA for the CDR3 is TGCGCCAGCAGCGCGGGACAACTCTACAATGAGCAGTTCTTC. It encodes CASSAGQLYNEQFF.